Shown below are 23 T cell receptor beta chains from a single sample sequenced in a study of OX40 agonist ivuxolimab in advanced cancers. Profiled with immunoSEQ multiplex PCR; TCRdb holds only in-frame clones, not every one. The sample includes 57,000 or so clones, 92% seen only once; the top ten take less than 0.7%. Source: CD4+ or CD8+ T cells sorted from blood, taken in a trial of the OX40 agonist ivuxolimab. The receptor source for this set is an adult with an advanced solid tumor such as melanoma, head and neck, liver or kidney cancer.

The chain joins TRBV10-1 to TRBJ2-2; D remains unclear. Germline values: CDR1 WNHNN, CDR2 SYGVQD (reference sequence). This CDR3 has 14 residues. The V end was cut by 3 bases, the J end by 1 base, with 6 bases between. DNA of the CDR3: TGCGCCAGCAGTGAATGGGGGAACACCGGGGAGCTGTTTTTT. Protein: CASSEWGNTGELFF.

The CDR3 loop is CSVVVVSSYEQYF. The CDR3 nucleotides are TGCAGCGTTGTAGTAGTCAGTTCCTACGAGCAGTACTTC. The V call is TRBV29-1, the J call TRBJ2-7; D remains ambiguous. The CDR3 totals 13 residues. Germline-derived CDR1 and CDR2 are SQVTM and ANQGSEA. V lost 4 bases and J 1 base, leaving 11 bases between the germline ends.

The CDR3 is CAWSGTGPGGKLFF. CDR3 sequence (DNA): TGTGCCTGGAGTGGCACAGGCCCCGGTGGAAAACTGTTTTTT. The J gene is TRBJ1-4, the V gene TRBV30, with D perhaps matching TRBD1 (5 bases). The CDR3 length is 14 residues. Deletions cut 1 base from V and 10 bases from J, with 16 bases between. Looked up from germline, CDR1 is GTSNPN and CDR2 is SVGIG (reference sequence).

V gene TRBV30 combines with J gene TRBJ2-7, with TRBD1 matching 7 bases. Germline values: CDR1 GTSNPN, CDR2 SVGIG (reference sequence). CDR3 length: 12 residues. The junction had 4 bases not matched to a gene; V was cut back by 5 bases and J by 3 bases. In DNA, the CDR3 is TGTGCCTGGGGGACAGACGACTACGAGCAGTACTTC. Translation gives CAWGTDDYEQYF.

DNA of the CDR3: TGTGCCTGGAGCTCTCAAAGTGGTCAGCCCCAGCATTTT. Translating gives CAWSSQSGQPQHF. The V and J genes are TRBV30 and TRBJ1-5, with unresolved D. Trimming cost V 3 bases and J 6 bases, with 12 bases left between them. Per the germline V gene, CDR1 is GTSNPN and CDR2 is SVGIG (reference sequence). The CDR3 has 13 residues.

This clone came up once. The V and J genes are TRBV29-1 and TRBJ1-2; D not resolved. The CDR3 spans 18 residues. Germline assignment: CDR1 SQVTM and CDR2 ANQGSEA. V was trimmed by 6 bases and J by 3 bases, leaving 29 bases between them. The CDR3 sequence: CSVGAAGRGGRVDYGYTF. The CDR3 DNA is TGCAGCGTCGGAGCTGCTGGGAGAGGAGGTCGAGTGGACTATGGCTACACCTTC.

This clone was seen just once. The CDR3 spells CASRDDGLNTEAFF. The CDR3 DNA reads as TGTGCCAGCAGGGACGACGGCTTGAACACTGAAGCTTTCTTT. V gene TRBV6-1 combines with J gene TRBJ1-1; D is unclear. Germline V gene sequence: CDR1 MNHNS, CDR2 SASEGT. This CDR3 comprises 14 residues. V was pared by 6 bases and J by 0 bases, with 11 bases between.

Concerning this clone: Other DNA sequences from this sample encode an identical CDR3 as well. The chain has TRBV5-1 and TRBJ2-1, with a weak D call TRBD2 (6 bases). CDR1 and CDR2 from the germline V gene are SGHRS and YFSETQ. This CDR3 comprises 13 residues. The ends were cut back, 0 bases at V and 5 bases at J, with 6 bases in the middle. The CDR3 protein is CASSLGTNNEQFF. The CDR3 nucleotides read TGCGCCAGCAGCTTGGGGACTAACAATGAGCAGTTCTTC.

The chain joins TRBV11-2 to TRBJ1-3; a weak D match, TRBD1 (5 bases). Germline V gene lookup returns CDR1 SGHAT and CDR2 FQNNGV. V was pared by 5 bases and J by 0 bases, with 20 bases between. This CDR3 is 18 amino acids long. CDR3 loop: CASSRNRDAFSSGNTIYF. CDR3 bases: TGTGCCAGCAGCCGAAACCGGGACGCATTTTCCTCTGGAAACACCATATATTTT.

This rearrangement joins TRBV5-4 to TRBJ2-2; D is unclear. Trimming removed 0 bases at V and 1 base at J, with 10 bases between. The germline V gene encodes CDR1 SGHNT and CDR2 YYREEE (reference sequence). The CDR3 length is 16 residues. The CDR3 DNA reads as TGTGCCAGCAGCTTGGATTTTGGAGTGAACACCGGGGAGCTGTTTTTT. Its protein product is CASSLDFGVNTGELFF.

V gene TRBV19 combines with J gene TRBJ2-1; 7 nucleotides agree with TRBD2. V was pared by 6 bases and J by 8 bases, with 16 bases of the junction left unmatched. From germline, CDR1 is LNHDA and CDR2 SQIVND (reference sequence). There are 16 residues in the CDR3. The CDR3 protein is CASRSQRDPVIDEQFF. CDR3 bases: TGTGCCAGTAGGTCCCAGCGGGATCCTGTTATAGATGAGCAGTTCTTC.

The chain couples TRBV6-6 to TRBJ2-5; D tentatively reads TRBD1 or TRBD2 (5 bases each). Per the germline V gene, CDR1 is MNHNY and CDR2 is SVGAGI (reference sequence). CDR3 length: 13 amino acids. Trimming took off 2 bases at V and 7 bases at J, with 11 bases between the two ends. The CDR3 DNA is TGTGCCAGCAGTTACACCCGTGGGGGGACCCAGTACTTC. Encoded protein: CASSYTRGGTQYF.

This sequence joins TRBV7-4 and TRBJ2-1; TRBD1 aligns across 7 bases. This CDR3 region has 14 residues. V shed 5 bases, J shed 9 bases, and the junction held 10 bases outside the gene matches. Germline CDR1 is SGHVT and CDR2 is SQSDAQ. CDR3 residues: CASSRQGIESEQFF. The CDR3 DNA follows: TGTGCCAGCAGCCGACAGGGTATAGAGAGTGAGCAGTTCTTC.

This chain joins TRBV11-3 and TRBJ1-6; no firm D call. This CDR3 is 14 amino acids long. Germline V CDR1 and CDR2: SGHNT, YENEEA. V lost 3 bases and J lost 7, with 10 bases in between. CDR3 sequence (DNA): TGTGCCAGCAGCTTGAACCTGGTAAATTCACCCCTCCACTTT. Translation gives CASSLNLVNSPLHF.

The V and J genes are TRBV6-5 and TRBJ2-2; D possibly corresponds to TRBD2 (5 bases). Germline V gives CDR1 MNHEY, CDR2 SVGAGI. The germline V and J ends were trimmed by 5 bases and 0 bases, with 7 bases remaining between them. This CDR3 is built from 14 residues. The CDR3 DNA reads TGTGCCAGCAGTCCCGGGGCGAACACCGGGGAGCTGTTTTTT. Translating gives CASSPGANTGELFF.

The gene calls are TRBV5-6 and TRBJ1-2; D perhaps matches TRBD1 (6 bases). From germline, CDR1 is SGHDT and CDR2 YYEEEE. This CDR3 is 13 amino acids long. V lost 7 bases and J lost 5, with 15 bases in between. The CDR3 here is CASDTGLGYGYTF. The CDR3 DNA reads TGTGCCAGCGACACAGGGCTAGGGTATGGCTACACCTTC.

The rearrangement uses TRBV7-9 and TRBJ2-2; TRBD1 aligns across 8 bases. The CDR3 sequence is 18 residues long. V gave up 4 bases and J gave up 4 bases; unmatched junction bases: 14. Germline lookup yields CDR1 SEHNR and CDR2 FQNEAQ (reference sequence). The CDR3 nucleotides read TGTGCCAGCAGCTCCCGGACAGGGAAGAGACCGGGCACCGGGGAGCTGTTTTTT. Encoded protein: CASSSRTGKRPGTGELFF. Filled out from reference TRBV7-9 and TRBJ2-2, the complete variable domain reads DTGVSQNPRHKITKRGQNVTFRCDPISEHNRLYWYRQTLGQGPEFLTYFQNEAQLEKSRLLSDRFSAERPKGSFSTLEIQRTEQGDSAMYLCASSSRTGKRPGTGELFFGEGSRLTVL.

The chain is built from TRBV5-1 and TRBJ1-1, with D unresolved. Germline lookup yields CDR1 SGHRS and CDR2 YFSETQ. V gave up 0 bases and J gave up 2 bases, with 8 bases separating them. This CDR3 is built from 14 residues. In DNA form, the CDR3 reads TGCGCCAGCAGCTTGGCCGGAGAAAACACTGAAGCTTTCTTT. As protein: CASSLAGENTEAFF.

This sequence joins TRBV6-5 and TRBJ2-3, with a possible D match to TRBD1 (6 bases). CDR1 and CDR2 (germline): MNHEY, SVGAGI. V dropped 5 bases and J dropped 1 base, with 7 bases sitting between them. CDR3 size: 13 residues. In nucleotides, the CDR3 is TGTGCCAGCAGTCGACAGGGCACAGATACGCAGTATTTT. Its protein product is CASSRQGTDTQYF.

This chain joins TRBV18 and TRBJ2-5; D possibly corresponds to TRBD1 (5 bases). Germline lookup yields CDR1 KGHSH and CDR2 LQKENI. V gave up 2 bases and J gave up 9 bases, with 22 bases separating them. The CDR3 contains 16 residues. CDR3 sequence (DNA): TGTGCCAGCTCACCAGTCGCAGGAAACAGCATCAGGGCCCAGTACTTC. Its translation is CASSPVAGNSIRAQYF.

V is TRBV6-5 and J is TRBJ2-7; 9 bases are shared with TRBD2. The CDR3 runs to 13 residues. Germline assignment: CDR1 MNHEY and CDR2 SVGAGI. V trimming: 7 bases; J trimming: 5 bases; junction bases outside the gene matches: 6. The DNA of the CDR3 is TGTGCCAGCAAAGTAGCGGGAGCCCACGAGCAGTACTTC. Protein: CASKVAGAHEQYF.

The gene calls are TRBV30 and TRBJ1-1; D uncertain. This CDR3 comprises 13 residues. Trimming left V 2 bases short and J 0 bases short, with 7 bases between. Germline V gene lookup returns CDR1 GTSNPN and CDR2 SVGIG (reference sequence). The CDR3: CAWSKGMNTEAFF. The CDR3 region has the DNA TGTGCCTGGAGTAAGGGCATGAACACTGAAGCTTTCTTT.

This clone was counted once. This chain links TRBV7-9 with TRBJ2-5; D perhaps matches TRBD2 (6 bases). The CDR3 length is 15 residues. The V gene's germline CDR1 is SEHNR and CDR2 FQNEAQ (reference sequence). V was trimmed by 3 bases and J by 3 bases, leaving 14 bases between them. CDR3 sequence reads: CASSLYPGGEETQYF. In nucleotides, the CDR3 is TGTGCCAGCAGCTTGTACCCTGGAGGGGAAGAGACCCAGTACTTC.